Below are 10 T cell receptor beta chains sequenced from a single sample in a study of T cells in Graves' hyperthyroidism and ophthalmopathy. Amplification yielded TCR beta CDR3 regions, with RNA transcripts as the source. HTBI primers were employed in a first-round RT-PCR of the TCR CDR3. TCRdb independently ran MiXCR on the multiplex PCR reads; one entry per CDR3 protein. The sample consists of under 450,000 distinct CDR3 sequences, roughly 14% of them appearing once. Source material: blood. The receptors shown here come from a young man with Graves' hyperthyroidism that later progressed to Graves' ophthalmopathy.

The chain is built from TRBV18 and TRBJ1-1; 12 bases agree with TRBD1. The CDR3 loop spans 16 amino acids. Germline trimming cut 5 bases from V and 5 bases from J; bases unmatched to any gene: 9. Germline loops: CDR1 KGHSH, CDR2 LQKENI. CDR3 residues: CASSSRDRGLGTEAFF. CDR3 DNA sequence: TGTGCCAGCTCATCCCGGGACAGGGGGCTGGGTACTGAAGCTTTCTTT.

This clonotype turned up a few times. The J gene is TRBJ2-1, the V gene TRBV6-1; 13 bases align to TRBD2. The CDR3 has 17 residues. CDR1 is MNHNS and CDR2 is SASEGT in the germline V gene. Trimming cost V 5 bases and J 4 bases; bases outside gene matches: 8. CDR3 coding DNA: TGTGCCAGCAGTTATACTAGCGGGGGGGCCGGGTACAATGAGCAGTTCTTC. This codes for CASSYTSGGAGYNEQFF.

This clonotype was counted many times. V gene TRBV7-3 combines with J gene TRBJ1-1, with TRBD1 as a possible D gene (5 bases). Trimming shortened V by 2 bases and J by 0 bases, and 7 bases separated the two germline ends. CDR1 is SGHTA, CDR2 FQGTGA, per germline. The length of the CDR3 is 14 residues. The chain's CDR3 is CASSLGTMNTEAFF. CDR3 sequence (DNA): TGTGCCAGCAGCTTAGGGACGATGAACACTGAAGCTTTCTTT.

The chain couples TRBV10-3 to TRBJ2-3, with 10 bases matching TRBD2. The germline V gene encodes CDR1 ENHRY and CDR2 SYGVKD. The CDR3 is made up of 16 amino acids. With V trimmed by 8 bases and J by 4 bases, 12 bases remained unmatched. CDR3 coding DNA: TGTGCCATCGGGGCCCTCGAGCGGGGGGGCGCAGATACGCAGTATTTT. This sequence encodes CAIGALERGGADTQYF.

DNA for the CDR3: TGTGCCAGTAGTATAGTTGGCAGGGGGCGTAGAACTGAAGCTTTCTTT. Translated: CASSIVGRGRRTEAFF. V is TRBV19 and J is TRBJ1-1, with 8 bases that match TRBD1. The CDR3 has 16 amino acids. J lost 5 bases, V lost 1 base, and 9 bases had no gene match. Per germline, CDR1 LNHDA and CDR2 SQIVND (reference sequence).

This clonotype occurred many times. This chain uses TRBV10-3 with TRBJ2-7; 9 bases are a match to TRBD1. The length of the CDR3 is 14 residues. V shed 4 bases, J shed 1 base, and the junction held 2 bases outside the gene matches. Germline V gives CDR1 ENHRY, CDR2 SYGVKD. CDR3 coding DNA: TGTGCCATCAGTGCTGGGACAGGGTCCTACGAGCAGTACTTC. Translation gives CAISAGTGSYEQYF.

This clonotype appeared many times. The chain employs TRBV6-1 and TRBJ1-1; perhaps TRBD1 as D (5 bases). The CDR3 totals 13 residues. In germline, CDR1 is MNHNS, CDR2 SASEGT. V gave up 6 bases and J gave up 1 base, with 9 bases separating them. CDR3 in DNA: TGTGCCAGCAGGGCGGGGACGAACACTGAAGCTTTCTTT. Protein sequence: CASRAGTNTEAFF.

This clonotype was observed at least ten times. This sequence joins TRBV7-9 and TRBJ1-5; no clear D gene. Germline CDR1 reads SEHNR; CDR2 reads FQNEAQ (reference sequence). The CDR3 loop spans 19 amino acids. Trimming removed 1 base at V and 0 bases at J, with 19 bases between. The CDR3 DNA follows: TGTGCCAGCAGCTTAGAAGTTCACCCGGCAGTTCGTAGCAATCAGCCCCAGCATTTT. Protein: CASSLEVHPAVRSNQPQHF.

This clonotype was recorded many times. The genes are TRBV6-1 and TRBJ1-5; TRBD1 aligns across 8 bases. From germline, CDR1 is MNHNS and CDR2 SASEGT. V gave up 3 bases and J gave up 2 bases; unmatched junction bases: 6. The CDR3 spans 16 residues. As DNA, the CDR3 is TGTGCCAGCAGTGAGCAGGGGGCTTTTGGCAATCAGCCCCAGCATTTT. It encodes CASSEQGAFGNQPQHF.

This clonotype was counted at least ten times. J is TRBJ1-2 and V is TRBV7-8, with unresolved D. Germline lookup yields CDR1 SGHVS and CDR2 FQNEAQ. V was trimmed by 0 bases and J by 9 bases, leaving 8 bases between them. This CDR3 comprises 12 residues. For the CDR3, the DNA is TGTGCCAGCAGCTTAGCGCTAGGCCGCTACACCTTC. Translating it yields CASSLALGRYTF.